This is a list of T cell receptor beta chains from one sample in a study of blood T cell repertoires in COVID-19. TCRdb's copy holds only in-frame clones and misses some; the assay was immunoSEQ multiplex PCR. The repertoire consists of about 170,000 clones, with about 86% occurring once and the leading ten covering 3.6%. The sequenced sample was PBMCs or T cells enriched from blood (not recorded which). These receptors originate from a woman between 45 and 60 years old in a cohort exposed to, infected with or recovered from COVID-19 (not recorded which). CDR3s include the opening cysteine and the closing phenylalanine or tryptophan. Fields, in order: clone size, D gene, V gene, J gene, CDR3 DNA, CDR3 protein. A D gene is named only where the DNA matches it firmly. The size field is filled for only some rows; it gives once, few, many or a size class.

>NA|NA|TRBV11-2|TRBJ1-6
TGTGCCAGCAGCTTAGACAGGGTAGGGAATTCACCCCTCCACTTT
CASSLDRVGNSPLHF
>NA|TRBD1|TRBV6-2/TRBV6-3|TRBJ2-7
TGTGCCAGCAGTTACTCGACAGGGAGTTCTAGCGAGCAGTACTTC
CASSYSTGSSSEQYF
>NA|TRBD2|TRBV28|TRBJ2-1
TGTGCCAGCAGTTCGGGGGGTTGGAATGAGCAGTTCTTC
CASSSGGWNEQFF
>once|NA|TRBV2|TRBJ2-7
TGTGCCAGCACGAGACAGGCCGAGCAGTACTTC
CASTRQAEQYF
>NA|NA|TRBV4-3|TRBJ1-2
TGCGCCAGCAGCCAAGATTTCACAGGAAACTATGGCTACACCTTC
CASSQDFTGNYGYTF
>NA|NA|TRBV7-3|TRBJ2-3
TGTGCCAGCAGCGAGGCCGGGACAAGAGGAGATACGCAGTATTTT
CASSEAGTRGDTQYF
>NA|TRBD1|TRBV2|TRBJ1-6
TGTGCCAGCAGCAAGATGGGACAGAACTATAATTCACCCCTCCACTTT
CASSKMGQNYNSPLHF
>NA|TRBD1|TRBV5-1|TRBJ2-5
TGCGCCAGCAGCTTGGCCCCCGGGACAGGGGGCGCTGAGACCCAGTACTTC
CASSLAPGTGGAETQYF
>NA|NA|TRBV7-2|TRBJ2-2
TGTGCCAGCAGCTCGGGGGTCACCGGGGAGCTGTTTTTT
CASSSGVTGELFF
>NA|NA|TRBV7-3|TRBJ2-1
TGTGCCAGCAGCTGGGCAAAGAGCTCCTACAATGAGCAGTTCTTC
CASSWAKSSYNEQFF
>NA|NA|TRBV29-1|TRBJ1-3
TGCAGCGTAGAACAAGGAAACACCATATATTTT
CSVEQGNTIYF
>NA|TRBD2|TRBV24-1|TRBJ2-2
TGTGCCACCAGTGATGGGCTAGCGGGAGGGCCCAGGGCCGGGGAGCTGTTTTTT
CATSDGLAGGPRAGELFF
>NA|NA|TRBV2|TRBJ2-7
TGTGCCAGCAAGAGGGACTCCCCCTCCTACGAGCAGTACTTC
CASKRDSPSYEQYF
>NA|TRBD2|TRBV5-4|TRBJ2-5
TGTGCCAGCGAAGTCGCGGGAGTTTCAAAGACCCAGTACTTC
CASEVAGVSKTQYF
>NA|NA|TRBV4-1|TRBJ2-7
TGCGCCAGCAGCCAAGTGGTAGGGGTCGGCGAGCAGTACTTC
CASSQVVGVGEQYF
>once|TRBD2|TRBV5-6|TRBJ2-6
TGTGCCAGCAGCTTGGGAGGGAGGGGATCTGGGGCCAACGTCCTGACTTTC
CASSLGGRGSGANVLTF
>NA|TRBD1|TRBV5-1|TRBJ1-3
TGCGCCAGCAGTTACGAATTGAGTACAGGGGGCTCTGGAAACACCATATATTTT
CASSYELSTGGSGNTIYF
>NA|NA|TRBV24-1|TRBJ1-5
TGTGCCACCAGTGGGACAAACGATAAGTCTCCCCAGCATTTT
CATSGTNDKSPQHF
>once|TRBD1|TRBV7-8|TRBJ2-7
TGTGCCAGCAGCCGAGACAGGGAGTACGAGCAGTACTTC
CASSRDREYEQYF
>NA|NA|TRBV2|TRBJ2-7
TGTGCCAGCATCCCCCAAGAAGGGGTCGCCTACGAGCAGTACTTC
CASIPQEGVAYEQYF
>once|NA|TRBV7-3|TRBJ1-1
TGTGCCAGCAGCTTTTTGGGCGACACTGAAGCTTTCTTT
CASSFLGDTEAFF
>NA|TRBD1|TRBV5-4|TRBJ1-2
TGTGCCAGCAGCTCCCGGGACAGGGGGCGCAAACACTATGGCTACACCTTC
CASSSRDRGRKHYGYTF
>NA|NA|TRBV19|TRBJ1-4
TGTGCCAGTAGCGGGGAACTGGGGTACACTAATGAAAAACTGTTTTTT
CASSGELGYTNEKLFF
>NA|NA|TRBV10-1|TRBJ2-3
TGCGCCAGCAGTGAGAAGGGGGCAGATACGCAGTATTTT
CASSEKGADTQYF
>NA|NA|TRBV20-1|TRBJ2-2
TGCAGTGCTAGTGACAGTCAGACCGGGGAGCTGTTTTTT
CSASDSQTGELFF
>NA|TRBD2|TRBV28|TRBJ2-3
TGTGCCAGCAGTCCGTTAGGGATTAGCGGGGGCACAGATACGCAGTATTTT
CASSPLGISGGTDTQYF
>once|NA|TRBV19|TRBJ2-1
TGTGCCAGTAGATTGCTCTCCGGGGGCAATGAGCAGTTCTTC
CASRLLSGGNEQFF